These 26 T cell receptor beta chains share one sample of origin, sequenced in a study of blood T cell repertoires in COVID-19. TCRdb's copy holds only in-frame clones and misses some; the assay was immunoSEQ multiplex PCR. The sample gives 200,000 to 250,000 clones, 86% of which show up once; about 2.1% is in the top ten. Sequences were obtained from PBMCs or T cells enriched from blood (not recorded which). The receptors were sampled from a woman aged 45-59 years who had recovered from COVID-19.

This rearrangement joins TRBV7-9 to TRBJ2-1; D is ambiguous. V lost 8 bases and J 2 bases, leaving 4 bases between the germline ends. The CDR3 sequence is 11 residues long. Germline V gene data show CDR1 as SEHNR and CDR2 as FQNEAQ (reference sequence). The DNA for the CDR3 is TGTGCCAGCGAGCCCTACAATGAGCAGTTCTTC. Encoded protein: CASEPYNEQFF.

V usage is TRBV19 and J usage is TRBJ2-1; D is perhaps TRBD1 (6 bases). V was pared by 7 bases and J by 6 bases, with 19 bases between. In germline, CDR1 is LNHDA, CDR2 SQIVND (reference sequence). The CDR3 has 15 amino acids. The CDR3 spells CASTLHRQDLNEQFF. The DNA for the CDR3 is TGTGCCAGTACCCTACACAGACAGGATCTCAATGAGCAGTTCTTC.

V and J are TRBV6-5 and TRBJ2-1; possibly TRBD2 for D (5 bases). Trimming took 0 bases from V and 5 from J, leaving 8 bases between them. The V gene's germline CDR1 is MNHEY and CDR2 SVGAGI. The CDR3 contains 14 residues. The CDR3 DNA reads as TGTGCCAGCAGTTACTCAAGGAGGAACAATGAGCAGTTCTTC. This codes for CASSYSRRNNEQFF.

The V gene is TRBV10-1, the J gene TRBJ2-7; 8 bases fit TRBD1. Germline V gives CDR1 WNHNN, CDR2 SYGVQD (reference sequence). V lost 6 bases to trimming and J lost 4 bases; unmatched junction nucleotides: 5. CDR3 length: 13 residues. The CDR3 coding sequence is TGCGCCAGCAGCAAACAGGGGGGATACGAGCAGTACTTC. Its translation is CASSKQGGYEQYF.

This chain joins TRBV6-5 and TRBJ2-5, with D possibly matching TRBD1 (6 bases). V was clipped by 0 bases and J by 4 bases, with 9 bases between them. Per germline, CDR1 MNHEY and CDR2 SVGAGI. This CDR3 has 14 amino acids. CDR3 DNA: TGTGCCAGCAGTTACTCACAGGGCCGAGAGACCCAGTACTTC. Amino acid sequence: CASSYSQGRETQYF.

This chain connects TRBV4-3 to TRBJ2-1; 10 positions agree with TRBD2. The CDR3 is 15 residues long. V gave up 0 bases and J gave up 8 bases; unmatched junction bases: 4. Germline CDR1 is LGHNA and CDR2 is YSLEER. In DNA form, the CDR3 reads TGCGCCAGCAGCCAAGACAGCGGGAGGGCCGATGAGCAGTTCTTC. Translation: CASSQDSGRADEQFF.

This chain connects TRBV5-4 to TRBJ2-7; D is unclear. V was clipped by 4 bases and J by 0 bases, with 14 bases between them. Germline CDR1 is SGHNT and CDR2 is YYREEE (reference sequence). There are 15 residues in the CDR3. The CDR3 sequence: CASSPEGRSSYEQYF. The CDR3, as DNA: TGTGCCAGCAGCCCCGAAGGAAGGAGCTCCTACGAGCAGTACTTC.

V and J are TRBV27 and TRBJ1-3, with D perhaps TRBD1 (5 bases). CDR3 length: 17 amino acids. With 4 bases removed from V and 2 bases from J, the gap between germline ends came to 18 bases. Germline V gene data show CDR1 as MNHEY and CDR2 as SMNVEV (reference sequence). The CDR3 reads CASSSAPGRGAGNTIYF. CDR3 DNA: TGTGCCAGCAGTTCGGCCCCGGGGCGCGGGGCTGGAAACACCATATATTTT.

The chain employs TRBV7-2 and TRBJ1-6, with TRBD1 matching over 10 bases. After removal of 5 bases from V and 7 bases from J, the junction contained 5 bases not matched to a gene. CDR1 and CDR2 (germline): SGHTA, FQGNSA. The CDR3 totals 15 residues. CDR3 amino acids: CASSQQGQGNSPLHF. The CDR3 DNA reads as TGTGCCAGCAGCCAGCAGGGACAGGGGAATTCACCCCTCCACTTT.

V gene TRBV30 combines with J gene TRBJ1-5; D is possibly TRBD1 (5 bases). The length of the CDR3 is 18 residues. The germline V gene has CDR1 GTSNPN and CDR2 SVGIG (reference sequence). V was cut by 4 bases and J by 0 bases, with 22 bases left in between. CDR3 protein: CAWTNSRDGLYSNQPQHF. In nucleotides, the CDR3 is TGTGCCTGGACCAACAGTCGGGACGGACTATATAGCAATCAGCCCCAGCATTTT.

V usage is TRBV2 and J usage is TRBJ1-3, with 7 bases identical to TRBD1. Trimming cost V 3 bases and J 2 bases; bases outside gene matches: 1. Germline assignment: CDR1 SNHLY and CDR2 FYNNEI. CDR3 length: 14 amino acids. CDR3 amino acids: CASSDDRAGNTIYF. CDR3 coding DNA: TGTGCCAGCAGTGACGACAGGGCTGGAAACACCATATATTTT.

The chain is built from TRBV4-3 and TRBJ2-1; tentatively, D is TRBD2 (7 bases). The CDR3 totals 19 residues. V lost 1 base to trimming and J lost 0 bases, with 19 bases between them. CDR1 and CDR2 from the germline V gene are LGHNA and YSLEER. The CDR3, as DNA: TGCGCCAGCAGCCAAGGGCCTGCGGGGGCCCCCAGCTCCTACAATGAGCAGTTCTTC. As protein: CASSQGPAGAPSSYNEQFF.

This clone was seen only once. J is TRBJ1-4 and V is TRBV27, with a tentative D call TRBD1 (5 bases). V was cut by 8 bases and J by 1 base, with 11 bases left in between. Germline loops: CDR1 MNHEY, CDR2 SMNVEV (reference sequence). The CDR3 spans 14 residues. Written as DNA, the CDR3 is TGTGCCAGCGGAGGGGCGGGAACTAATGAAAAACTGTTTTTT. It encodes CASGGAGTNEKLFF.

A single count supports this clone. The J gene is TRBJ1-6, the V gene TRBV3-1 (or the pseudogene TRBV3-2); TRBD1 matches 7 bases. This CDR3 region has 16 residues. V trimming: 4 bases; J trimming: 7 bases; junction bases outside the gene matches: 10. Per germline, CDR1 LGHDT and CDR2 YNNKEL (reference sequence). DNA for the CDR3: TGTGCCAGCAGCCTCACTCAGACAGGGAACAATTCACCCCTCCACTTT. Amino acids: CASSLTQTGNNSPLHF.

This clone has only a few counts. This chain joins TRBV20-1 and TRBJ2-3, with 10 bases matching TRBD2. Germline assignment: CDR1 DFQATT and CDR2 SNEGSKA (reference sequence). The CDR3 extends over 15 amino acids. V was clipped by 3 bases and J by 2 bases; unmatched bases: 5. Here the CDR3 reads CSASPSGGATDTQYF. CDR3 sequence (DNA): TGCAGTGCTAGTCCGAGCGGGGGGGCCACAGATACGCAGTATTTT.

The chain links TRBV3-1 (or the pseudogene TRBV3-2) to TRBJ1-2; D call uncertain. The V and J ends lost 4 bases and 3 bases respectively, with 9 bases between them. This CDR3 region has 13 residues. Germline CDR1 LGHDT, CDR2 YNNKEL (reference sequence). The CDR3 loop is CASSRRTDYGYTF. The CDR3 DNA follows: TGTGCCAGCAGCCGGAGGACGGACTATGGCTACACCTTC.

The V and J genes are TRBV30 and TRBJ1-3; 7 nucleotides agree with TRBD1. The CDR3 sequence is 15 residues long. V shed 2 bases and J 1 base; nucleotides not matched to a gene: 5. Germline assignment: CDR1 GTSNPN and CDR2 SVGIG (reference sequence). For the CDR3, the DNA is TGTGCCTGGAGTTTCACAGGGGAATCTGGAAACACCATATATTTT. Its protein is CAWSFTGESGNTIYF.

V and J are TRBV6-5 and TRBJ1-2; 7 bases are a match to TRBD1. The CDR3 is made up of 13 amino acids. CDR1 and CDR2 (germline): MNHEY, SVGAGI. V shed 7 bases, J shed 0 bases, and the junction held 2 bases outside the gene matches. Here the CDR3 reads CASIGTANYGYTF. CDR3 nucleotide sequence: TGTGCCAGCATCGGGACAGCTAACTATGGCTACACCTTC.

The chain carries TRBV5-4 and TRBJ1-2; 9 bases line up with TRBD1. The germline V gene encodes CDR1 SGHNT and CDR2 YYREEE (reference sequence). V shed 4 bases, J shed 7 bases, and the junction held 14 bases outside the gene matches. The CDR3 spans 16 residues. The CDR3 DNA follows: TGTGCCAGCAGCAAGGGACAGGGCCGCCCCCGCGGTGGCTACACCTTC. Protein: CASSKGQGRPRGGYTF.

This chain uses TRBV18 with TRBJ2-7; D possibly corresponds to TRBD2 (6 bases). Germline assignment: CDR1 KGHSH and CDR2 LQKENI. V lost 1 base to trimming and J lost 1 base, with 8 bases between them. The CDR3 spans 14 residues. This CDR3 is CASSPRRESYEQYF. The CDR3 DNA sequence: TGTGCCAGCTCACCACGGCGGGAATCCTACGAGCAGTACTTC.

The chain employs TRBV18 and TRBJ1-2, with D perhaps matching TRBD1 (5 bases). The germline V gene encodes CDR1 KGHSH and CDR2 LQKENI. The CDR3 has 15 amino acids. The V and J ends lost 3 bases and 3 bases respectively, with 14 bases between them. CDR3 sequence reads: CASSPQGTPDYGYTF. The CDR3 region has the DNA TGTGCCAGCTCACCCCAGGGAACCCCTGACTATGGCTACACCTTC.

The chain has TRBV5-5 and TRBJ1-1, with 10 bases that match TRBD1. The CDR3 length is 14 residues. Germline V CDR1 and CDR2: SGHKS, YYEKEE (reference sequence). V dropped 4 bases and J dropped 5; count of bases not matched to a gene: 5. For the CDR3, the DNA is TGTGCCAGCAGCAGGGACAGGGGAGGAACTGAAGCTTTCTTT. This translates into CASSRDRGGTEAFF.

V gene TRBV6-5 combines with J gene TRBJ1-2, with 9 bases lining up with TRBD1. Germline CDR1 and CDR2: MNHEY and SVGAGI. This CDR3 has 15 residues. The V and J ends lost 5 bases and 4 bases, in that order; junction bases with no gene match: 8. CDR3 residues: CASSRRQGDVYGYTF. CDR3 sequence (DNA): TGTGCCAGCAGTCGCCGACAGGGGGATGTCTATGGCTACACCTTC.

This clone was observed once. The chain carries TRBV21-1 and TRBJ1-5. TRBV21-1 is labeled a pseudogene. The CDR3 loop spans 16 amino acids. DNA for the CDR3: TGTGCCAGCAGCAATCTTGGGGGGAGTATGGTCATTTCCCAGCATTTT. Protein sequence: CASSNLGGSMVISQHF.

The chain is built from TRBV7-8 and TRBJ1-4; 7 bases match TRBD1. The V gene end was trimmed by 4 bases and the J gene end by 5 bases; junction bases not matched to a gene: 7. Per germline, CDR1 SGHVS and CDR2 FQNEAQ. The CDR3 spans 15 residues. In DNA, the CDR3 is TGTGCCAGCAGCTCCAATACAGGGGTGAATGAAAAACTGTTTTTT. It yields the protein CASSSNTGVNEKLFF.

The gene calls are TRBV7-6 and TRBJ2-3; 13 bases align to TRBD2. Germline lookup yields CDR1 SGHVS and CDR2 FNYEAQ. V trimming: 5 bases; J trimming: 4 bases; junction bases outside the gene matches: 3. CDR3 length equals 15 residues. CDR3 DNA: TGTGCCAGCAGCGGACTAGCGGGAGACGCAGATACGCAGTATTTT. Translation: CASSGLAGDADTQYF.